This TCR beta chain originates from a study of cytomegalovirus exposure and HLA in healthy donors. Study observations and caveats: Within a later analysis, the majority of CMV-associated TCR beta chains appeared HLA-restricted. Solely CMV serostatus was available to characterize immune exposure. In vitro assays verified that three CMV-associated chains recognized CMV antigens specifically. According to a later analysis, donors in an Asian-associated ancestry cluster reportedly had fewer N-insertions than the roughly 670-donor mean.

In the case of this clone: The antigen remains undetermined.

The PCR ran on 60 Vbeta and 13 Jbeta primers. Method: immunoSEQ multiplex PCR; TCRdb's copy keeps in-frame clones and lacks some. This table has about 99,000 clones, around 77% appearing once. The CDR3 has 17 residues. J lost 5 bases, V lost 5 bases, and 7 bases had no gene match. Germline V lookup: CDR1 MNHEY, CDR2 SMNVEV (reference sequence). The material sequenced was PBMCs. The receptor's source is a man over 45 in good health and CMV-seropositive. V usage is TRBV27 and J usage is TRBJ2-2, with 14 bases fitting TRBD2. The DNA for the CDR3 is TGTGCCAGCAGTCCGAGACTAGCGGGAGGGACTACCGGGGAGCTGTTTTTT. As protein: CASSPRLAGGTTGELFF.